The present T cell receptor (beta chain) was sequenced within a study of cytomegalovirus exposure and HLA in healthy donors. Across the whole study: Earlier results showed 117 million unique TCR beta sequences derived from roughly 180 million T cells. Overall study results and limits: A link between a missense DCLRE1C variant and TCR beta V- and J-gene trimming emerged from a later analysis. Based on reports, TCR beta sequences accurately predicted HLA-A and HLA-B alleles for most subjects.

Germline V CDR1 and CDR2: LNHDA, SQIVND (reference sequence). V lost 1 base to trimming and J lost 5 bases; unmatched junction nucleotides: 4. This CDR3 comprises 15 residues. On this clone itself: What it recognizes is unknown.

It was with 60 Vbeta and 13 Jbeta primers that the PCR ran. This table comes from immunoSEQ multiplex PCR, and its TCRdb copy is limited to in-frame clones, with some not included. The sample gives roughly 170,000 clones, 75% to 85% of which show up once; 6.5% to 8.5% is in the top ten. The sample consisted of PBMCs. The chain couples TRBV19 to TRBJ2-5; 10 bases map to TRBD2. The clonotype originates from a man aged 30 to 39 in good health and CMV-seropositive. The CDR3 is CASSIARTSGETQYF. The CDR3 nucleotides read TGTGCCAGTAGTATAGCGAGGACTAGCGGTGAGACCCAGTACTTC.